This TCR beta chain comes out of a study of Graves' ophthalmopathy and Graves' hyperthyroidism. For repertoire sequencing, the TCR beta CDR3 regions were amplified from RNA transcripts. HTBI primers served in a first-round RT-PCR, which a second-round multiplex PCR followed. One entry per CDR3 protein results from TCRdb running MiXCR on the multiplex PCR reads. The sample has 900,000 to 1,200,000 distinct CDR3 sequences, around a third seen once; the top ten hold approximately 12%. V was pared by 7 bases and J by 1 base, with 6 bases of the junction left unmatched. CDR3 length equals 14 residues. Germline-derived CDR1 and CDR2 are SQVTM and ANQGSEA. Uncontrolled infections, pregnancy, lactation or other autoimmune diseases led to patient exclusion.

The TCR originated in an adult man with Graves' hyperthyroidism. This chain connects TRBV29-1 to TRBJ2-2; 7 bases fit TRBD1. Material: peripheral blood or thyroid tissue (not recorded which). CDR3 nucleotides: TGCAGCGCTCGGACAGGTTTGAACACCGGGGAGCTGTTTTTT. It codes for CSARTGLNTGELFF.